This TCR beta chain was recovered during a study of human T cells and chemical hapten exposure. Study-wide context: After 6 days, upper back 0.01% DPC patch tests were scored. Per-sample TCR yield variation was attributed mainly to small pooled library volume differences.

A single record per CDR3 protein comes from TCRdb applying MiXCR to the RACE reads. The sample carries some 250,000 distinct CDR3 sequences, approximately 8% recorded once. Time point described: pre-sensitization, week 0. Treatment indicated: therapeutic diphenylcyclopropenone sensitization with weekly scalp DPC. This clonotype was observed a few times. The receptor was isolated from a man aged 18 to 30 with alopecia areata. Some clones in this sample may be carry-over from other donors' samples. The specimen comprised whole blood, sampled in connection with sensitization to the hapten diphenylcyclopropenone (DPC).

Written as DNA, the CDR3 is TGTGCCAGCAGCCAAAACCGGGACAGGGGCCGAATGACTGGCTACACCTTC. This sequence encodes CASSQNRDRGRMTGYTF. This sequence joins TRBV6-5 and TRBJ1-2; 10 bases are a match to TRBD1. J was trimmed by 7 bases and V by 6 bases; bases with no gene match: 17. The CDR3 extends over 17 amino acids. Per germline, CDR1 MNHEY and CDR2 SVGAGI.